These T cell receptor beta chains were read from a single sample in a study of post-analysis software for immune sequencing data. TCRdb passed the PCR reads through MiXCR, listing each CDR3 protein once. The table records about 770,000 distinct CDR3 sequences, under 60% of them present only once. The sample taken for sequencing was blood. These TCRs come from a girl between 5 and 17 years old with multiple sclerosis. The CDR3 runs from the conserved cysteine through the conserved F or W. D genes are given only for firm matches. Size tells how often a clone was seen (once, few, many) or the class of an expanded clone, and some rows leave it out.

j_call: TRBJ2-7
v_call: TRBV6-1
d_call: TRBD1
clone_size: .
cdr3_aa: CATSGQGTPGEQYF
cdr3_nt: TGTGCCACTTCGGGACAGGGGACCCCGGGGGAGCAGTACTTC

j_call: TRBJ2-3
v_call: TRBV9
d_call: TRBD2
clone_size: .
cdr3_aa: CASSVGGSGDTQYF
cdr3_nt: TGTGCCAGCAGCGTAGGCGGGAGCGGCGATACGCAGTATTTT

j_call: TRBJ2-5
v_call: TRBV7-2
d_call: TRBD1
clone_size: .
cdr3_aa: CASSIGTGEVTQYF
cdr3_nt: TGTGCCAGCAGCATTGGGACAGGGGAGGTGACCCAGTACTTC

j_call: TRBJ2-1
v_call: TRBV11-1
d_call: TRBD1
clone_size: few
cdr3_aa: CASSQPPGQGNEQFF
cdr3_nt: TGTGCCAGCAGCCAGCCCCCGGGACAGGGTAATGAGCAGTTCTTC

j_call: TRBJ2-4
v_call: TRBV15
d_call: .
clone_size: few
cdr3_aa: CATSRPRAINENIQYF
cdr3_nt: TGTGCCACCAGCAGACCTAGGGCTATAAACGAAAACATTCAGTACTTC

j_call: TRBJ2-7
v_call: TRBV7-8
d_call: .
clone_size: few
cdr3_aa: CASSAAVRDEQYF
cdr3_nt: TGTGCCAGCAGCGCAGCGGTTCGGGACGAGCAGTACTTC

j_call: TRBJ2-1
v_call: TRBV29-1
d_call: TRBD1
clone_size: .
cdr3_aa: CSVLRTGPGEQFF
cdr3_nt: TGCAGCGTTCTTAGGACAGGCCCAGGGGAGCAGTTCTTC

j_call: TRBJ2-3
v_call: TRBV20-1
d_call: .
clone_size: few
cdr3_aa: CSASGGITDTQYF
cdr3_nt: TGCAGTGCTAGTGGCGGGATCACAGATACGCAGTATTTT

j_call: TRBJ1-1
v_call: TRBV6-5
d_call: .
clone_size: .
cdr3_aa: CASSYSGVGAEAFF
cdr3_nt: TGTGCCAGCAGTTACTCCGGGGTAGGAGCTGAAGCTTTCTTT

j_call: TRBJ2-5
v_call: TRBV7-3
d_call: TRBD2
clone_size: .
cdr3_aa: CASSPGTRRASGREETQYF
cdr3_nt: TGTGCCAGCAGCCCAGGGACAAGGAGGGCTAGCGGGAGGGAAGAGACCCAGTACTTC

j_call: TRBJ2-5
v_call: TRBV2
d_call: TRBD2
clone_size: .
cdr3_aa: CASIPGGLTQYF
cdr3_nt: TGTGCCAGCATACCGGGAGGGTTGACCCAGTACTTC

j_call: TRBJ2-3
v_call: TRBV9
d_call: .
clone_size: many
cdr3_aa: CASSVVLGDTQYF
cdr3_nt: TGTGCCAGCAGCGTAGTCCTCGGAGATACGCAGTATTTT

j_call: TRBJ2-7
v_call: TRBV5-5
d_call: .
clone_size: few
cdr3_aa: CASSLFEYEQYF
cdr3_nt: TGTGCCAGCAGCTTGTTCGAGTACGAGCAGTACTTC

j_call: TRBJ2-1
v_call: TRBV9
d_call: .
clone_size: .
cdr3_aa: CASSVDGAGRSNNEQFF
cdr3_nt: TGTGCCAGCAGCGTAGATGGGGCAGGGAGATCTAACAATGAGCAGTTCTTC

j_call: TRBJ1-1
v_call: TRBV30
d_call: .
clone_size: .
cdr3_aa: CAWAEQGGTEAFF
cdr3_nt: TGTGCCTGGGCGGAACAGGGTGGTACTGAAGCTTTCTTT

j_call: TRBJ2-5
v_call: TRBV11-2
d_call: .
clone_size: few
cdr3_aa: CASSWSETQYF
cdr3_nt: TGTGCCAGCAGCTGGAGTGAGACCCAGTACTTC

j_call: TRBJ2-1
v_call: TRBV29-1
d_call: TRBD1
clone_size: .
cdr3_aa: CSVEDQPTGDRDIDEQFF
cdr3_nt: TGCAGCGTTGAAGATCAGCCGACGGGGGACAGGGATATCGATGAGCAGTTCTTC

j_call: TRBJ1-2
v_call: TRBV20-1
d_call: .
clone_size: .
cdr3_aa: CSARVVDGYTF
cdr3_nt: TGCAGTGCTAGGGTAGTCGATGGCTACACCTTC

j_call: TRBJ2-7
v_call: TRBV30
d_call: .
clone_size: few
cdr3_aa: CAWSEAGPVYEQYF
cdr3_nt: TGTGCCTGGAGTGAGGCGGGGCCAGTCTACGAGCAGTACTTC

j_call: TRBJ2-3
v_call: TRBV7-9
d_call: .
clone_size: .
cdr3_aa: CASSPSPLSTDTQYF
cdr3_nt: TGTGCCAGCAGCCCTTCCCCGTTGTCCACAGATACGCAGTATTTT

j_call: TRBJ1-2
v_call: TRBV7-9
d_call: TRBD1
clone_size: .
cdr3_aa: CASSLVGTGYKGYGYTF
cdr3_nt: TGTGCCAGCAGCTTAGTGGGGACAGGGTACAAGGGCTATGGCTACACCTTC

j_call: TRBJ1-2
v_call: TRBV6-1
d_call: .
clone_size: .
cdr3_aa: CATSTSNYGYTF
cdr3_nt: TGTGCCACTTCAACCTCTAACTATGGCTACACCTTC

j_call: TRBJ1-2
v_call: TRBV18
d_call: TRBD1
clone_size: .
cdr3_aa: CASSPLDRVHGYTF
cdr3_nt: TGTGCCAGCTCACCATTAGACAGGGTCCATGGCTACACCTTC

j_call: TRBJ2-6
v_call: TRBV6-2/TRBV6-3
d_call: TRBD2
clone_size: few
cdr3_aa: CASSSGLAGDPGANVLTF
cdr3_nt: TGTGCCAGCAGCTCCGGACTAGCGGGAGATCCTGGGGCCAACGTCCTGACTTTC

j_call: TRBJ2-1
v_call: TRBV2
d_call: .
clone_size: few
cdr3_aa: CASRATTREQFF
cdr3_nt: TGTGCCAGCAGAGCGACCACACGGGAGCAGTTCTTC

j_call: TRBJ2-3
v_call: TRBV12-3/TRBV12-4
d_call: TRBD2
clone_size: .
cdr3_aa: CASRLSGRAGDTQYF
cdr3_nt: TGTGCCAGCAGACTTAGCGGGAGGGCCGGCGATACGCAGTATTTT

j_call: TRBJ2-1
v_call: TRBV7-2
d_call: TRBD2
clone_size: .
cdr3_aa: CASSLGLGLADSEQFF
cdr3_nt: TGTGCCAGCAGCTTAGGACTCGGACTAGCTGACAGTGAGCAGTTCTTC

j_call: TRBJ1-2
v_call: TRBV10-3
d_call: .
clone_size: .
cdr3_aa: CAIRGMEGYGYTF
cdr3_nt: TGTGCCATCCGGGGTATGGAGGGCTATGGCTACACCTTC

j_call: TRBJ2-3
v_call: TRBV7-2
d_call: .
clone_size: once
cdr3_aa: CASSTSQSLTDTQYF
cdr3_nt: TGTGCCAGCAGCACCAGCCAGTCCCTCACAGATACGCAGTATTTT

j_call: TRBJ2-7
v_call: TRBV20-1
d_call: TRBD2
clone_size: once
cdr3_aa: CSPSGAGYEQCF
cdr3_nt: TGCAGCCCTAGCGGCGCCGGGTACGAGCAGTGCTTC

j_call: TRBJ1-2
v_call: TRBV5-1
d_call: .
clone_size: .
cdr3_aa: CASSLEGSGYGYTF
cdr3_nt: TGCGCCAGCAGCTTAGAGGGATCAGGGTATGGCTACACCTTC

j_call: TRBJ2-5
v_call: TRBV20-1
d_call: .
clone_size: few
cdr3_aa: CSARDGRRVETQYF
cdr3_nt: TGCAGTGCTAGAGATGGACGCAGGGTGGAGACCCAGTACTTC

j_call: TRBJ2-1
v_call: TRBV6-5
d_call: TRBD2
clone_size: .
cdr3_aa: CASTYSGGDEQFF
cdr3_nt: TGTGCCAGCACCTACAGTGGGGGGGATGAGCAGTTCTTC

j_call: TRBJ2-1
v_call: TRBV7-2
d_call: .
clone_size: few
cdr3_aa: CASSPIPTTVDNEQFF
cdr3_nt: TGTGCCAGCAGCCCTATTCCGACGACAGTCGACAATGAGCAGTTCTTC

j_call: TRBJ2-5
v_call: TRBV7-2
d_call: .
clone_size: .
cdr3_aa: CASSLDGRVETQYF
cdr3_nt: TGTGCCAGCAGCTTAGACGGCAGGGTTGAGACCCAGTACTTC

j_call: TRBJ2-4
v_call: TRBV29-1
d_call: .
clone_size: .
cdr3_aa: CSAHEGPPNIQYF
cdr3_nt: TGCAGCGCCCACGAGGGGCCACCAAACATTCAGTACTTC

j_call: TRBJ2-5
v_call: TRBV21-1
d_call: .
clone_size: .
cdr3_aa: CASSKVRARTEGQETQYF
cdr3_nt: TGTGCCAGCAGCAAAGTAAGGGCGAGGACAGAGGGGCAAGAGACCCAGTACTTC

j_call: TRBJ2-6
v_call: TRBV6-5
d_call: .
clone_size: .
cdr3_aa: CAVQSSGANVLTF
cdr3_nt: TGTGCCGTCCAGAGCTCTGGGGCCAACGTCCTGACTTTC

j_call: TRBJ2-6
v_call: TRBV6-1
d_call: .
clone_size: .
cdr3_aa: CASSELGANVLTF
cdr3_nt: TGTGCCAGCAGCGAGCTGGGAGCCAACGTCCTGACTTTC

j_call: TRBJ2-5
v_call: TRBV6-1
d_call: .
clone_size: many
cdr3_aa: CASSAGANQETQYF
cdr3_nt: TGTGCCAGCAGTGCCGGGGCCAACCAAGAGACCCAGTACTTC